What follows is one TCR beta chain and its context. This sample is drawn from a study of blood T cell repertoires in COVID-19. V lost 2 bases and J lost 2, with 10 bases in between. Germline V gene sequence: CDR1 MGHRA, CDR2 YSYEKL. This CDR3 contains 14 residues. Method: immunoSEQ multiplex PCR; TCRdb's copy keeps in-frame clones and lacks some. The data hold approximately 260,000 clones, with 79% observed a single time. J is TRBJ2-7 and V is TRBV4-1; TRBD2 is a possible D gene (7 bases). Sequences were obtained from peripheral blood. The TCR sequence derives from a woman aged 35 to 49 with active or convalescent COVID-19. The chain's CDR3 is CASSQYGGPYEQYF. In DNA, the CDR3 is TGCGCCAGCAGCCAATACGGGGGGCCCTACGAGCAGTACTTC.